Below, 20 T cell receptor beta chains from the same sample are listed, as sequenced in a study of shared clonotypes between healthy human individuals. Some clones are missing from TCRdb's copy, which holds only in-frame ones; the method was immunoSEQ multiplex PCR. The repertoire includes approximately 1.5 million clones, about 98.5% of them detected once, and roughly 0.35% sits in the top ten. What was sequenced was naive CD4+ T cells sorted from blood. Subset in this sample: CD45RA+ positively selected. The origin of the receptors is a man between 25 and 39 years old in good health.

A word on this clone: The same CDR3 also results from other DNA sequences found in this sample. The rearrangement joins TRBV30 to TRBJ2-7, with D hard to call. The CDR3 runs 12 residues. V was cut by 2 bases and J by 0 bases, with 5 bases left in between. Germline V CDR1 and CDR2: GTSNPN, SVGIG (reference sequence). The CDR3 here is CAWSRSSYEQYF. The CDR3 nucleotides are TGTGCCTGGAGTAGAAGCTCCTACGAGCAGTACTTC.

The chain links TRBV25-1 to TRBJ2-7, with 7 nucleotides matching TRBD1. Germline values: CDR1 MGHDK, CDR2 SYGVNS. Trimming removed 9 bases from V and 6 bases from J; junction bases left unmatched: 11. The CDR3 spans 13 residues. In DNA form, the CDR3 reads TGTGCCAGTGGGCGACAGGGAGCCTTCGAGCAGTACTTC. As protein: CASGRQGAFEQYF.

This chain uses TRBV6-5 with TRBJ1-2; 9 nucleotides align to TRBD1. This CDR3 region has 13 residues. CDR1 is MNHEY, CDR2 SVGAGI, per germline. J gave up 5 bases and V 5 bases, and 3 bases lay outside the gene matches. The CDR3 loop is CASSAGTGYGYTF. In DNA, the CDR3 is TGTGCCAGCAGTGCCGGGACAGGGTATGGCTACACCTTC.

The chain employs TRBV4-3 and TRBJ2-3, with D possibly TRBD2 on 6 matching bases. Per the germline V gene, CDR1 is LGHNA and CDR2 is YSLEER. V was clipped by 7 bases and J by 0 bases, with 14 bases between them. The CDR3 is 15 amino acids. The CDR3 region has the DNA TGCGCCAGCACCCCCAGCGGGTCTAGCACAGATACGCAGTATTTT. Translating gives CASTPSGSSTDTQYF.

The chain employs TRBV28 and TRBJ2-7; 7 bases are shared with TRBD1. Per the germline V gene, CDR1 is MDHEN and CDR2 is SYDVKM. Unmatched junction bases numbered 14, after V lost 6 bases and J lost 6 bases. This CDR3 is 15 amino acids long. The CDR3 region is CASRYTGTAGSEQYF. CDR3 nucleotides: TGTGCCAGCAGATATACCGGGACAGCCGGATCCGAGCAGTACTTC.

V and J are TRBV10-3 and TRBJ2-7; 10 bases agree with TRBD2. The ends lost 6 bases at V and 3 bases at J; junction bases unmatched: 8. Germline CDR1 and CDR2: ENHRY and SYGVKD. The CDR3 has 15 amino acids. The CDR3 protein is CAIRQGTSDSYEQYF. The CDR3 DNA is TGTGCCATCAGGCAAGGGACTAGCGATAGCTACGAGCAGTACTTC.

The chain recombines TRBV11-2 with TRBJ1-4; D might be TRBD1 (6 bases). Germline loops: CDR1 SGHAT, CDR2 FQNNGV. The V gene lost 6 bases and the J gene lost 7 bases, with 15 bases spanning the gap. The CDR3 extends over 14 amino acids. The CDR3 coding sequence is TGTGCCAGCAGGGAAACAGGGTTCTTTGAAAAACTGTTTTTT. Translated: CASRETGFFEKLFF.

This chain uses TRBV4-2 with TRBJ2-3; 10 bases fit TRBD1. After removal of 8 bases from V and 4 bases from J, the junction contained 21 bases not matched to a gene. In germline, CDR1 is LGHNA, CDR2 YNFKEQ. This CDR3 has 19 residues. The CDR3 DNA follows: TGTGCCAGCGCCCGCTCGTTCCGGGACAGGGGACCGCAGGCAGATACGCAGTATTTT. It is translated as CASARSFRDRGPQADTQYF.

V usage is TRBV5-1 and J usage is TRBJ1-5; D ambiguous. The CDR3 covers 16 residues. Germline V lookup: CDR1 SGHRS, CDR2 YFSETQ. V lost 0 bases, J lost 4 bases, and 14 bases lay in between. Written as DNA, the CDR3 is TGCGCCAGCAGCTTGGGGTTGAGGGAAGCGAATCAGCCCCAGCATTTT. Amino acid sequence: CASSLGLREANQPQHF.

The genes are TRBV18 and TRBJ2-2, with D maybe TRBD2 (5 bases). CDR1 is KGHSH and CDR2 is LQKENI in the germline V gene. V was trimmed by 4 bases and J by 7 bases, leaving 10 bases between them. The CDR3 runs to 13 residues. The CDR3 protein is CASSLRAVGELFF. The CDR3, as DNA: TGTGCCAGCTCACTGCGGGCGGTCGGGGAGCTGTTTTTT.

The V call is TRBV10-1, the J call TRBJ2-1; no clear D gene. The CDR3 is made up of 15 amino acids. From germline, CDR1 is WNHNN and CDR2 SYGVQD (reference sequence). V lost 0 bases to trimming and J lost 6 bases, with 12 bases between them. The DNA for the CDR3 is TGCGCCAGCAGTGAGTCGGGTCCAGGCCGCAATGAGCAGTTCTTC. Residues: CASSESGPGRNEQFF.

This clone was found once. The rearrangement joins TRBV5-4 to TRBJ2-5, with TRBD2 matching 8 bases. V was pared by 4 bases and J by 4 bases, with 6 bases of the junction left unmatched. Germline lookup yields CDR1 SGHNT and CDR2 YYREEE (reference sequence). This CDR3 is built from 14 residues. The CDR3, as DNA: TGTGCCAGCAGCACCCGGCGGGGGGCAGAGACCCAGTACTTC. Translating gives CASSTRRGAETQYF.

The chain carries TRBV30 and TRBJ2-5, with D maybe TRBD1 (7 bases). V lost 2 bases to trimming and J lost 5 bases, with 12 bases between them. CDR3 length: 13 amino acids. The germline V gene encodes CDR1 GTSNPN and CDR2 SVGIG (reference sequence). CDR3 region: CAWSTGGQETQYF. The CDR3 DNA follows: TGTGCCTGGAGTACCGGGGGACAGGAGACCCAGTACTTC.

CDR3 DNA sequence: TGTGCCAGCAGTGGGACTAGCGCCGTCGGAGTGTCTCTACGGGAGCTGTTTTTT. Encoded protein: CASSGTSAVGVSLRELFF. J is TRBJ2-2 and V is TRBV25-1, with 9 bases aligning to TRBD2. From germline, CDR1 is MGHDK and CDR2 SYGVNS. Germline trimming cut 4 bases from V and 9 bases from J; bases unmatched to any gene: 18. The CDR3 is made up of 18 amino acids.

This rearrangement joins TRBV9 to TRBJ1-1, with TRBD1 matching 8 bases. Germline loops: CDR1 SGDLS, CDR2 YYNGEE. CDR3 size: 15 residues. The J segment lost 4 bases and the V segment lost 2 bases, leaving 7 bases of the junction unmatched. As DNA, the CDR3 is TGTGCCAGCAGCGTTCTGCAGGGGGCGGTCACTGAAGCTTTCTTT. As protein: CASSVLQGAVTEAFF.

This chain links TRBV5-4 with TRBJ2-7, with 7 positions matching TRBD1. The CDR3 has 15 amino acids. The trim removed 0 bases at V and 2 bases at J, leaving 5 bases unmatched. CDR1 is SGHNT and CDR2 is YYREEE in the germline V gene (reference sequence). Here the CDR3 reads CASSLDRGAAYEQYF. The CDR3 DNA reads as TGTGCCAGCAGCTTGGACAGGGGCGCGGCCTACGAGCAGTACTTC.

The genes are TRBV9 and TRBJ2-7; D not certain. The ends were cut back, 0 bases at V and 0 bases at J, with 10 bases in the middle. Germline lookup yields CDR1 SGDLS and CDR2 YYNGEE. This CDR3 region has 15 residues. In nucleotides, the CDR3 is TGTGCCAGCAGCGTAGGGGTACTCAGCTCCTACGAGCAGTACTTC. This translates into CASSVGVLSSYEQYF.

This rearrangement joins TRBV4-3 to TRBJ2-2, with 7 bases that match TRBD2. The CDR3 spans 15 residues. Per the germline V gene, CDR1 is LGHNA and CDR2 is YSLEER. J was trimmed by 4 bases and V by 3 bases; bases with no gene match: 5. The CDR3 DNA sequence: TGCGCCAGCAGCCAGACCGGGACTATCACCGGGGAGCTGTTTTTT. Translating gives CASSQTGTITGELFF.

The gene calls are TRBV9 and TRBJ1-1, with D hard to call. This CDR3 spans 18 amino acids. Germline-derived CDR1 and CDR2 are SGDLS and YYNGEE. V was clipped by 3 bases and J by 5 bases, with 26 bases between them. The CDR3 reads CASSASPTFQVSGTEAFF. CDR3 coding DNA: TGTGCCAGCAGCGCTAGTCCAACATTCCAGGTCTCGGGGACTGAAGCTTTCTTT.

The chain is built from TRBV6-5 and TRBJ2-3; D unclear. V lost 2 bases and J 5 bases, leaving 11 bases between the germline ends. The CDR3 consists of 14 residues. Germline CDR1 and CDR2: MNHEY and SVGAGI. Here the CDR3 reads CASSYGQVGDTQYF. The CDR3 DNA is TGTGCCAGCAGTTACGGGCAGGTTGGAGATACGCAGTATTTT.